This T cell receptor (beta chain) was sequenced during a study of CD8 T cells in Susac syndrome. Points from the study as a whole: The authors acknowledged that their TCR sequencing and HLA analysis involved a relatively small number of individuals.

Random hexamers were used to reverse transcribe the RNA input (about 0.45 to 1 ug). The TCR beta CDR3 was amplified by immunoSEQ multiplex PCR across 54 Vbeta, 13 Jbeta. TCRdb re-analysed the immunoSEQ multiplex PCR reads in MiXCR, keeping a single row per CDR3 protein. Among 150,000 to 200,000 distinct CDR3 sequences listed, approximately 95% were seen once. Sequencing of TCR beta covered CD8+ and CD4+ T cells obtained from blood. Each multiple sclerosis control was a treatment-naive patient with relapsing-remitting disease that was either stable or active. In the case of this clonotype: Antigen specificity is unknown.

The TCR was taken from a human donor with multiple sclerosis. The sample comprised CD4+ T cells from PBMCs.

This CDR3 reads CASSPRASGDNEQFF. As DNA, the CDR3 is TGTGCCAGCAGCCCAAGGGCTAGCGGGGACAATGAGCAGTTCTTC. The genes are TRBV12-3 or TRBV12-4 and TRBJ2-1; TRBD2 matches at 9 bases. The junction had 8 bases not matched to a gene; V was cut back by 6 bases and J by 5 bases. The CDR3 extends over 15 amino acids.